The rows below give T cell receptor beta chains drawn from one sample of a study of blood T cell repertoires in COVID-19. The repertoire was sequenced with immunoSEQ multiplex PCR; TCRdb's copy has only in-frame clones and lacks some. The repertoire has about 160,000 clones, approximately 86% of them found once; the top ten carry roughly 4%. The sequenced sample was peripheral blood. All receptors come from a woman in her sixties or seventies with active or convalescent COVID-19. CDR3s include the opening cysteine and the closing phenylalanine or tryptophan. D genes are given only for firm matches. Size is omitted from some rows. Given values are once, few, many or a class for expanded clones.

TRBV7-2	TRBJ1-2	-	-	CASSQVEYGYTF	TGTGCCAGCAGCCAAGTAGAGTATGGCTACACCTTC
TRBV10-3	TRBJ2-5	-	-	CAISFTGLETQYF	TGTGCCATCAGCTTTACAGGGTTGGAGACCCAGTACTTC
TRBV4-3	TRBJ2-5	-	-	CASSQTTQETQYF	TGCGCCAGCAGCCAGACTACCCAAGAGACCCAGTACTTC
TRBV14	TRBJ1-2	TRBD1	-	CASSQSDRDGGYTF	TGTGCCAGCAGCCAGTCGGACAGGGACGGTGGCTACACCTTC
TRBV9	TRBJ2-3	-	-	CASSVLDTQYF	TGTGCCAGCAGCGTCCTAGATACGCAGTATTTT
TRBV18	TRBJ2-7	TRBD1	-	CASSGTGFYEQYF	TGTGCCAGCTCAGGGACAGGGTTTTACGAGCAGTACTTC
TRBV6-6	TRBJ2-7	TRBD1	-	CASSYSNGQVSHEQYF	TGTGCCAGCAGTTACTCGAATGGACAGGTGTCCCACGAGCAGTACTTC
TRBV13	TRBJ1-2	-	-	CASSLTRGNYGYTF	TGTGCCAGCAGCTTAACAAGGGGGAACTATGGCTACACCTTC
TRBV3-1/TRBV3-2	TRBJ2-7	-	-	CASSQFDEQYF	TGTGCCAGCAGCCAGTTCGACGAGCAGTACTTC
TRBV3-1/TRBV3-2	TRBJ2-7	TRBD1	once	CASSPGQGGFDEQYF	TGTGCCAGCAGCCCCGGACAGGGCGGTTTCGACGAGCAGTACTTC
TRBV28	TRBJ1-2	TRBD1	-	CASRPTGDYGYTF	TGTGCCAGCAGACCGACAGGGGACTATGGCTACACCTTC
TRBV18	TRBJ2-2	-	-	CASSPTDMNTGELFF	TGTGCCAGCTCACCGACAGACATGAACACCGGGGAGCTGTTTTTT
TRBV7-2	TRBJ2-7	-	-	CASSSTTGYEQYF	TGTGCCAGCAGCTCGACTACCGGTTACGAGCAGTACTTC
TRBV4-1	TRBJ2-3	TRBD1	-	CASSQAGQDRTDTQYF	TGCGCCAGCAGCCAAGCTGGACAGGACCGGACAGATACGCAGTATTTT
TRBV6-5	TRBJ1-4	-	-	CASSYSTGANEKLFF	TGTGCCAGCAGTTACTCGACAGGAGCTAATGAAAAACTGTTTTTT
TRBV10-1	TRBJ2-5	-	-	CASSEGRNQETQYF	TGCGCCAGCAGTGAAGGGAGGAACCAAGAGACCCAGTACTTC
TRBV3-1/TRBV3-2	TRBJ2-7	TRBD2	-	CASRRTSGGYEQYF	TGTGCCAGCAGAAGGACTAGCGGGGGGTACGAGCAGTACTTC
TRBV6-1	TRBJ2-5	-	-	CASSERGTLQETQYF	TGTGCCAGCAGTGAAAGGGGCACCCTACAAGAGACCCAGTACTTC
TRBV19	TRBJ2-2	TRBD1	-	CASSRRQGAGTGELFF	TGTGCCAGTAGTAGGAGACAGGGGGCTGGCACCGGGGAGCTGTTTTTT
TRBV19	TRBJ1-1	-	few	CASRMTWMSTEAFF	TGTGCCAGTAGGATGACATGGATGAGCACTGAAGCTTTCTTT
TRBV7-9	TRBJ2-1	-	-	CASSHPGVYNEQFF	TGTGCCAGCAGTCACCCCGGGGTTTACAATGAGCAGTTCTTC
TRBV2	TRBJ1-3	-	-	CASMAQGNTIYF	TGTGCCAGCATGGCACAGGGAAACACCATATATTTT